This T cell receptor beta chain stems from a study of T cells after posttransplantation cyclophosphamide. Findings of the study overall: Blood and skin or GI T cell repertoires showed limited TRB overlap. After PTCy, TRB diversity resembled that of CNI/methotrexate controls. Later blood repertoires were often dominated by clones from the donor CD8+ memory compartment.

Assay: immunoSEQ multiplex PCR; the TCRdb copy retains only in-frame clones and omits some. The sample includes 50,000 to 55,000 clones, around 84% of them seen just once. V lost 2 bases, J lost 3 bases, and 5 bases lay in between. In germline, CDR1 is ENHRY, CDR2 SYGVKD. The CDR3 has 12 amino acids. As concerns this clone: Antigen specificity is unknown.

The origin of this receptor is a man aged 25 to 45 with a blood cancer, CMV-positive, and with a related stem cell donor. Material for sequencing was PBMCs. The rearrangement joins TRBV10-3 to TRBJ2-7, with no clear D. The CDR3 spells CAISEEDYEQYF. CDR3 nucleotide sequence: TGTGCCATCAGTGAGGAGGACTACGAGCAGTACTTC.